One and the same sample provided the 30 T cell receptor beta chains below, sequenced in a study of blood T cell repertoires in COVID-19 (dated by TCRdb to 2018 to 2020). The receptor library was made with the immunoSEQ multiplex PCR assay. The clones in this table, taken by TCRdb from immuneACCESS, are in-frame only. Not every clone is retained; where verified, under half of the shortfall comes from an unresolved V gene, and the cause of the rest is unknown. The sample includes 190,000 or so clones, with around 80% observed a single time. Jointly, the top ten make up 2.5% to 3.5% of the sample. Sample: peripheral blood. These receptor sequences come from a woman aged 80 or over with active or convalescent COVID-19.

The chain is built from TRBV5-1 and TRBJ1-5, with D perhaps matching TRBD1 (5 bases). In germline, CDR1 is SGHRS, CDR2 YFSETQ. V dropped 0 bases and J dropped 4 bases, with 11 bases sitting between them. The CDR3 runs to 15 residues. CDR3 protein: CASSLGPGSNQPQHF. CDR3 DNA sequence: TGCGCCAGCAGCTTGGGCCCAGGGTCAAATCAGCCCCAGCATTTT.

The CDR3 sequence: CASSAGQGKETQYF. The DNA for the CDR3 is TGTGCCAGCAGCGCGGGACAGGGGAAAGAGACCCAGTACTTC. The chain links TRBV7-9 to TRBJ2-5; TRBD1 matches 10 bases. The germline V gene has CDR1 SEHNR and CDR2 FQNEAQ (reference sequence). The CDR3 is 14 amino acids. With 5 bases clipped from V and 3 bases from J, the junction kept 3 bases outside the gene matches.

The CDR3 nucleotides are TGTGCCAGCTCCATCCTTCGGGACACTGAAGCTTTCTTT. Protein sequence: CASSILRDTEAFF. The chain has TRBV18 and TRBJ1-1; D not resolved. The ends were cut back, 6 bases at V and 3 bases at J, with 11 bases in the middle. The CDR3 is 13 residues long. Germline values: CDR1 KGHSH, CDR2 LQKENI.

The rearrangement joins TRBV6-5 to TRBJ1-4; no clear D. The CDR3 loop spans 16 amino acids. Germline V CDR1 and CDR2: MNHEY, SVGAGI. The V and J ends lost 0 bases and 3 bases respectively, with 11 bases between them. The CDR3 coding sequence is TGTGCCAGCAGTTACTCTTTCCAGGTTGCTAATGAAAAACTGTTTTTT. Translating it yields CASSYSFQVANEKLFF.

The V and J genes are TRBV7-9 and TRBJ2-7, with D perhaps matching TRBD1 (5 bases). This CDR3 comprises 14 residues. V was trimmed by 5 bases and J by 6 bases, leaving 17 bases between them. Germline CDR1 reads SEHNR; CDR2 reads FQNEAQ (reference sequence). The CDR3 is CASSRTEVGVEQYF. In nucleotides, the CDR3 is TGTGCCAGCAGCAGAACCGAGGTAGGGGTCGAGCAGTACTTC.

This chain joins TRBV7-2 and TRBJ2-3, with D perhaps matching TRBD2 (6 bases). Trimming removed 5 bases at V and 0 bases at J, with 9 bases between. The CDR3 contains 14 residues. Germline V gene data show CDR1 as SGHTA and CDR2 as FQGNSA. The CDR3 reads CASSAGLSTDTQYF. CDR3 bases: TGTGCCAGCAGCGCCGGACTAAGCACAGATACGCAGTATTTT.

This clone was counted only a few times. V is TRBV10-1 and J is TRBJ1-1; D is unclear. Germline CDR1 and CDR2: WNHNN and SYGVQD (reference sequence). The CDR3 has 16 residues. The V gene lost 2 bases and the J gene lost 1 base, with 14 bases spanning the gap. This CDR3 is CASSEKTFSSNTEAFF. CDR3 DNA sequence: TGCGCCAGCAGTGAGAAGACATTCTCCTCGAACACTGAAGCTTTCTTT.

In its sample, this clone was seen once. This chain joins TRBV5-6 and TRBJ2-7; tentative D call: TRBD1 (5 bases). V was shortened by 4 bases and J by 0 bases, with 11 bases between the two germline ends. The V gene's germline CDR1 is SGHDT and CDR2 YYEEEE. The CDR3 spans 14 residues. CDR3 loop: CASSRPGSSYEQYF. For the CDR3, the DNA is TGTGCCAGCAGCCGCCCAGGGTCCTCCTACGAGCAGTACTTC.

V is TRBV20-1 and J is TRBJ1-6; no clear D. Germline CDR1 and CDR2: DFQATT and SNEGSKA (reference sequence). The germline V and J ends were trimmed by 7 bases and 9 bases, with 7 bases remaining between them. The CDR3 has 10 amino acids. The CDR3 spells CSVNSSPLHF. CDR3 nucleotide sequence: TGCAGTGTAAACTCTTCACCCCTCCACTTT.

This clone was counted a few times. This chain connects TRBV4-2 to TRBJ1-3; no reliable D call. CDR1 and CDR2 from the germline V gene are LGHNA and YNFKEQ. This CDR3 has 14 amino acids. V was trimmed by 0 bases and J by 2 bases, leaving 5 bases between them. The CDR3 nucleotides read TGTGCCAGCAGCCAAGAACGGGCTGGAAACACCATATATTTT. Translating gives CASSQERAGNTIYF.

The chain employs TRBV7-9 and TRBJ1-1, with 7 nucleotides matching TRBD1. This CDR3 is 14 amino acids long. From germline, CDR1 is SEHNR and CDR2 FQNEAQ (reference sequence). V shed 5 bases, J shed 5 bases, and the junction held 8 bases outside the gene matches. The CDR3 reads CASSRPARGTEAFF. The CDR3 DNA is TGTGCCAGCAGCCGTCCGGCCAGGGGGACTGAAGCTTTCTTT.

The chain combines TRBV12-3 or TRBV12-4 with TRBJ2-7; TRBD1 is a possible D gene (5 bases). Trimming took 4 bases from V and 7 from J, leaving 11 bases between them. The CDR3 has 12 amino acids. The CDR3 coding sequence is TGTGCCAGCAGTTCCCCCCCAGGGGAGCAGTACTTC. Protein: CASSSPPGEQYF.

The sample holds one count of this clone. V gene TRBV7-2 combines with J gene TRBJ2-3; D gene uncertain. V lost 5 bases, J lost 6 bases, and 9 bases lay in between. CDR3 length: 12 residues. Germline loops: CDR1 SGHTA, CDR2 FQGNSA. CDR3: CASSGPSDTQYF. The DNA for the CDR3 is TGTGCCAGCAGCGGCCCCTCGGATACGCAGTATTTT. Full variable domain (remainder filled in from reference TRBV7-2 and TRBJ2-3): GAGVSQSPSNKVTEKGKDVELRCDPISGHTALYWYRQSLGQGLEFLIYFQGNSAPDKSGLPSDRFSAERTGGSVSTLTIQRTQQEDSAVYLCASSGPSDTQYFGPGTRLTVL.

This clone was seen a few times. The chain has TRBV6-1 and TRBJ2-7; possible D gene TRBD2, 7 bases. The V gene lost 2 bases and the J gene lost 3 bases, with 14 bases spanning the gap. CDR1 is MNHNS, CDR2 SASEGT, per germline. The CDR3 has 15 amino acids. The CDR3 DNA reads TGTGCCAGCAGTGAATTTGGGGGGGCGGACTACGAGCAGTACTTC. It encodes CASSEFGGADYEQYF.

This clone was picked up a small number of times. The rearrangement uses TRBV3-1 (or the pseudogene TRBV3-2) and TRBJ1-6; D gene uncertain. Germline V gives CDR1 LGHDT, CDR2 YNNKEL (reference sequence). This CDR3 is built from 13 residues. The V end was cut by 0 bases, the J end by 9 bases, with 6 bases between. The CDR3 reads CASSQDLISPLHF. CDR3 nucleotide sequence: TGTGCCAGCAGCCAAGATCTAATTTCACCCCTCCACTTT.

The genes are TRBV2 and TRBJ2-1, with 10 bases lining up with TRBD1. V dropped 4 bases and J dropped 6; count of bases not matched to a gene: 6. Looked up from germline, CDR1 is SNHLY and CDR2 is FYNNEI. CDR3 size: 15 residues. CDR3 sequence (DNA): TGTGCCAGCAGTGGACTGAGGACAGGGGGCAATGAGCAGTTCTTC. Protein sequence: CASSGLRTGGNEQFF.

V gene TRBV2 combines with J gene TRBJ1-2; 7 positions match TRBD1. Trimming at V came to 6 bases and at J to 7 bases, leaving 11 bases not matched to a gene. Germline V gene lookup returns CDR1 SNHLY and CDR2 FYNNEI. The CDR3 totals 14 residues. The chain's CDR3 is CASRNLQGQVGYTF. In DNA, the CDR3 is TGTGCCAGCAGAAACCTACAGGGGCAGGTTGGCTACACCTTC.

This rearrangement joins TRBV19 to TRBJ2-6; a weak D match, TRBD1 (6 bases). The CDR3 length is 16 residues. Trimming took 2 bases from V and 0 from J, leaving 8 bases between them. The germline V gene has CDR1 LNHDA and CDR2 SQIVND (reference sequence). The CDR3 loop reads CASSIRGSSGANVLTF. For the CDR3, the DNA is TGTGCCAGTAGTATAAGGGGGTCCTCTGGGGCCAACGTCCTGACTTTC.

The chain recombines TRBV7-9 with TRBJ2-3; D may be TRBD1 (5 bases). The CDR3 extends over 16 amino acids. In germline, CDR1 is SEHNR, CDR2 FQNEAQ (reference sequence). Trimming removed 3 bases from V and 3 bases from J, with 16 bases in between. The CDR3 coding sequence is TGTGCCAGCAGCTTTAGGGGAATAGGGCGGACAGATACGCAGTATTTT. Its protein is CASSFRGIGRTDTQYF.

This clone was counted between two and nine times. The V and J genes are TRBV7-8 and TRBJ1-5; no clear D. Germline values: CDR1 SGHVS, CDR2 FQNEAQ. The V and J ends lost 3 bases and 4 bases respectively, with 13 bases between them. This CDR3 comprises 15 residues. Here the CDR3 reads CASSLAAGENQPQHF. The CDR3 nucleotides are TGTGCCAGCAGCTTGGCAGCCGGGGAGAATCAGCCCCAGCATTTT.

The chain joins TRBV6-5 to TRBJ2-1; 8 bases map to TRBD1. This CDR3 has 13 amino acids. Per germline, CDR1 MNHEY and CDR2 SVGAGI. Trimming took 6 bases from V and 3 from J; bases not matched to a gene: 1. The CDR3 is CASRDRVYNEQFF. The CDR3 bases are TGTGCCAGCAGGGACAGGGTCTACAATGAGCAGTTCTTC.

V usage is TRBV11-3 and J usage is TRBJ2-2; D remains ambiguous. The CDR3 is 11 amino acids. The V end was cut by 4 bases, the J end by 6 bases, with 3 bases between. Germline V gene sequence: CDR1 SGHNT, CDR2 YENEEA. The CDR3 bases are TGTGCCAGCAGCTCCGCCGGGGAGCTGTTTTTT. Its translation is CASSSAGELFF.

The chain joins TRBV6-5 to TRBJ1-4, with 7 bases aligning to TRBD1. Looked up from germline, CDR1 is MNHEY and CDR2 is SVGAGI. V lost 5 bases, J lost 2 bases, and 2 bases stayed unmatched. The CDR3 runs 14 residues. CDR3 DNA: TGTGCCAGCAGTACGGGACAGACTAATGAAAAACTGTTTTTT. As protein: CASSTGQTNEKLFF.

This chain uses TRBV19 with TRBJ1-5, with 7 positions matching TRBD1. V gave up 6 bases and J gave up 5 bases; unmatched junction bases: 7. CDR3 length equals 14 residues. The germline V gene has CDR1 LNHDA and CDR2 SQIVND (reference sequence). CDR3 residues: CASSPYTGDQPQHF. The CDR3 DNA reads as TGTGCCAGTAGCCCCTACACAGGGGATCAGCCCCAGCATTTT.

The rearrangement joins TRBV28 to TRBJ1-1; D remains unclear. Germline V gene data show CDR1 as MDHEN and CDR2 as SYDVKM. This CDR3 spans 13 amino acids. V was pared by 4 bases and J by 8 bases, with 14 bases between. The CDR3 loop reads CASSSPPIKEAFF. The CDR3 coding sequence is TGTGCCAGCAGTTCCCCCCCTATTAAGGAAGCTTTCTTT.

The V and J genes are TRBV7-8 and TRBJ1-5; no reliable D call. V was shortened by 1 base and J by 5 bases, with 12 bases between the two germline ends. The CDR3 is 15 residues long. The germline gives CDR1 SGHVS, CDR2 FQNEAQ. For the CDR3, the DNA is TGTGCCAGCAGCTTAGGTCGGCCTGGAGATCAGCCCCAGCATTTT. It translates to CASSLGRPGDQPQHF. The full variable domain, its missing parts supplied by reference TRBV7-8 and TRBJ1-5, is GAGVSQSPRYKVAKRGQDVALRCDPISGHVSLFWYQQALGQGPEFLTYFQNEAQLDKSGLPSDRFFAERPEGSVSTLKIQRTQQEDSAVYLCASSLGRPGDQPQHFGDGTRLSIL.

The chain couples TRBV28 to TRBJ1-5; tentatively, D is TRBD1 (5 bases). The CDR3 is made up of 16 amino acids. CDR1 is MDHEN and CDR2 is SYDVKM in the germline V gene. The V end was cut by 3 bases, the J end by 4 bases, with 16 bases between. CDR3 sequence: CASSLAGRGANQPQHF. CDR3 sequence (DNA): TGTGCCAGCAGTTTGGCGGGGCGGGGAGCGAATCAGCCCCAGCATTTT.

The V and J genes are TRBV19 and TRBJ2-7, with D tentatively TRBD1 (5 bases). The CDR3 has 14 amino acids. V was shortened by 10 bases and J by 2 bases, with 18 bases between the two germline ends. Germline values: CDR1 LNHDA, CDR2 SQIVND (reference sequence). The CDR3 DNA follows: TGTGCCACACAGAGTCCCGGACAAGCCTACGAGCAGTACTTC. It specifies CATQSPGQAYEQYF.

This chain links TRBV9 with TRBJ2-1; 10 bases map to TRBD1. The germline V gene has CDR1 SGDLS and CDR2 YYNGEE. J lost 0 bases, V lost 3 bases, and 6 bases had no gene match. The CDR3 has 17 residues. The chain's CDR3 is CASSAKDRGNSYNEQFF. The CDR3, as DNA: TGTGCCAGCAGCGCCAAGGACAGGGGGAACTCCTACAATGAGCAGTTCTTC.

The chain employs TRBV4-3 and TRBJ1-1; TRBD1 is a possible D gene (6 bases). The CDR3 is 15 residues long. In germline, CDR1 is LGHNA, CDR2 YSLEER. V dropped 5 bases and J dropped 1 base, with 14 bases sitting between them. The CDR3 loop is CASSGTGTPNTEAFF. The CDR3 DNA is TGCGCCAGCAGCGGAACCGGGACACCGAACACTGAAGCTTTCTTT.